This is a list of T cell receptor beta chains from one sample in a study of technical replicates of blood from several donors. Produced via immunoSEQ multiplex PCR; TCRdb's table is partial and in-frame only. Of 60,000 to 90,000 clones in the sample, roughly 96% were seen once. The sequenced sample was T cells isolated from PBMCs. These receptor sequences come from a human donor in good health. The CDR3 runs from the conserved cysteine through the conserved F or W. Fields, in order: J gene, clone size, V gene, D gene, CDR3 DNA, CDR3 protein. A D gene is named only where the DNA matches it firmly. Expanded clones get a size class; other rows say once, few or many, or leave the size out.

>TRBJ1-5|NA|TRBV18|TRBD1
TGTGCCAGCTCACCGGACAGGTGGTCCAATCAGCCCCAGCATTTT
CASSPDRWSNQPQHF
>TRBJ2-1|NA|TRBV11-2|NA
TGTGCCAGCAGCCGAATGTGGGAGCCGGGTAATGAGCAGTTCTTC
CASSRMWEPGNEQFF
>TRBJ1-1|NA|TRBV29-1|NA
TGCAGCGTTGAAGGGACATCGAACACTGAAGCTTTCTTT
CSVEGTSNTEAFF
>TRBJ1-1|NA|TRBV5-1|NA
TGCGCCAGCAGCTTGCAGACAAACACTGAAGCTTTCTTT
CASSLQTNTEAFF
>TRBJ1-4|NA|TRBV30|TRBD1
TGTGCCTGGAGGACAGGGGGCGCGGCTAATGAAAAACTGTTTTTT
CAWRTGGAANEKLFF
>TRBJ2-3|NA|TRBV6-1|TRBD2
TGTGCCAGCAGGGATTACGGGGGGGCCACAGATACGCAGTATTTT
CASRDYGGATDTQYF
>TRBJ2-5|NA|TRBV11-2|NA
TGTGCCAGCAGCTTAGATCTTGGCAGCCAAGAGACCCAGTACTTC
CASSLDLGSQETQYF
>TRBJ2-1|NA|TRBV28|TRBD1
TGTGCCAGCAACCAGACAGGGCCCAATGAGCAGTTCTTC
CASNQTGPNEQFF
>TRBJ2-1|NA|TRBV15|TRBD2
TGTGCCACCAGCAGATACCCACGGACTAGCGGGGCCTACAATGAGCAGTTCTTC
CATSRYPRTSGAYNEQFF
>TRBJ1-2|NA|TRBV9|NA
TGTGCCAGCAGCGTAGGGGCAGGGGCTGGCTACACCTTC
CASSVGAGAGYTF
>TRBJ1-6|NA|TRBV9|NA
TGTGCCAGCAGCGTAGAGCAAGGGGCGCACTCACCCCTCCACTTT
CASSVEQGAHSPLHF
>TRBJ2-2|NA|TRBV30|NA
TGTGCCTGGGAGACAGAGAGTCATAACACCGGGGAGCTGTTTTTT
CAWETESHNTGELFF
>TRBJ1-3|NA|TRBV4-1|NA
TGCGCCAGCAGCCAAGCCCTGCGGGGGAAAGGAAACACCATATATTTT
CASSQALRGKGNTIYF
>TRBJ1-4|NA|TRBV27|TRBD1
TGTGCCAGCAGTTTATCACAGGGGGGCGAAAAACTGTTTTTT
CASSLSQGGEKLFF
>TRBJ1-6|NA|TRBV5-5|TRBD1
TGTGCCAGCCACTCAGACAGGGTCGATTCACCCCTCCACTTT
CASHSDRVDSPLHF
>TRBJ1-2|NA|TRBV19|NA
TGTGCCAGGAAAAAGATTCGTGACGCCTCGCTGCGGGGCTACACCTTC
CARKKIRDASLRGYTF
>TRBJ1-1|NA|TRBV6-1|NA
TGTGCCAGCAGTGAAGGGCAGAACACTGAAGCTTTCTTT
CASSEGQNTEAFF
>TRBJ2-7|NA|TRBV4-1|NA
TGCGCCAGCAGCCAAAGCCAGGGAGGCTACGAGCAGTACTTC
CASSQSQGGYEQYF
>TRBJ2-5|NA|TRBV7-3|NA
TGTGCCAGCAGCCCGTACGGGGGGACAAAAGAGACCCAGTACTTC
CASSPYGGTKETQYF
>TRBJ2-5|NA|TRBV9|NA
TGTGCCAGCAGCGCCGCGGTTGGGCAAGAGACCCAGTACTTC
CASSAAVGQETQYF
>TRBJ1-5|NA|TRBV2|NA
TGTGCCAGCAGTGAAGTGCAGGGGCGATCGTTAGCGCCCCAGCATTTT
CASSEVQGRSLAPQHF
>TRBJ1-1|NA|TRBV5-1|NA
TGCGCCAGCAGGGACTCCACTGAAGCTTTCTTT
CASRDSTEAFF
>TRBJ1-1|once|TRBV2|NA
TGTGCCAGCAGTGAAGAGGTTCTCCAGGGGATTACGAACACTGAAGCTTTCTTT
CASSEEVLQGITNTEAFF
>TRBJ1-2|NA|TRBV28|NA
TGTGCCAGCAGCCGGTATGGCTACACCTTC
CASSRYGYTF
>TRBJ2-1|NA|TRBV7-6|TRBD2
TGTGCCAGCAGCGTAGAGGTAACTAGCGGAACGCAGTTCTTC
CASSVEVTSGTQFF
>TRBJ2-1|NA|TRBV6-1|TRBD2
TGTGCCAGCGGAGCACTAGCGGGGGGCCCCATGTATTTCTTC
CASGALAGGPMYFF
>TRBJ2-5|NA|TRBV5-1|NA
TGCGCCAGCAAGAGGGGGCAAGAGACCCAGTACTTC
CASKRGQETQYF
>TRBJ2-2|NA|TRBV7-2|TRBD2
TGTGCCAGCAAAAGACCGGGACTAGCGGGGGCCAGGAACACCGGGGAGCTGTTTTTT
CASKRPGLAGARNTGELFF
>TRBJ1-2|NA|TRBV4-1|TRBD1
TGCGCCAGCAGCCAAGGACAGGGGGGTAACTATGGCTACACCTTC
CASSQGQGGNYGYTF
>TRBJ2-7|NA|TRBV6-1|TRBD1
TGTGCCAGCTCCACAGACAGGGGTCCCTACGAGCAGTACTTC
CASSTDRGPYEQYF
>TRBJ2-2|once|TRBV27|NA
TGTGCCAGCAGCCCTCTCCCCGGGGAGCTGTTTTTT
CASSPLPGELFF
>TRBJ2-1|NA|TRBV28|TRBD2
TGTGCCAGCAGTTCACTAGCGGGATTTTACAATGAGCAGTTCTTC
CASSSLAGFYNEQFF
>TRBJ1-1|once|TRBV29-1|TRBD1
TGCAGCGTTCGACAGGGGGCGTACACTGAAGCTTTCTTT
CSVRQGAYTEAFF
>TRBJ2-7|NA|TRBV5-1|TRBD2
TGCGCCAGCAGCGGGGGACTAGCGGGAGGGCCCTCCGAGCAGTACTTC
CASSGGLAGGPSEQYF
>TRBJ1-2|NA|TRBV5-1|TRBD1
TGCGCCAGCAGCTTGGGGACAGGGGACTCCTCCTATGGCTACACCTTC
CASSLGTGDSSYGYTF
>TRBJ1-3|NA|TRBV6-5|NA
TGTGCCAGCAGTCTTACTTCGGTCTCTGGAAACACCATATATTTT
CASSLTSVSGNTIYF
>TRBJ2-3|NA|TRBV27|NA
TGTGCCAGCAGCCGGAGGGTGCTAGTAACTTCAGATACGCAGTATTTT
CASSRRVLVTSDTQYF
>TRBJ1-4|NA|TRBV7-9|TRBD1
TGTGCCAGCAGCTTAGACAGGGGCAGTAATCGGAACGAAAAACTGTTTTTT
CASSLDRGSNRNEKLFF
>TRBJ2-7|NA|TRBV9|TRBD1
TGTGCCAGCAGCAAGCACAGGGGCTCTAACGAGCAGTACTTC
CASSKHRGSNEQYF
>TRBJ1-2|NA|TRBV7-9|NA
TGTGCCAGCAGCTTAGAAGTGGGCCTCTATGGCTACACCTTC
CASSLEVGLYGYTF
>TRBJ1-6|NA|TRBV2|NA
TGTGCCGGCCAAAAACAGATAGATAGGACTCTCAATCCACCCCTCCACTTT
CAGQKQIDRTLNPPLHF
>TRBJ1-5|NA|TRBV27|NA
TGTGCCAGCAGTTTACGGGGAATGGGCAATCAGCCCCAGCATTTT
CASSLRGMGNQPQHF
>TRBJ1-1|NA|TRBV13|NA
TGTGCCAGCAGCTTAGGCTCCGTAGCTTTCTTT
CASSLGSVAFF
>TRBJ1-3|NA|TRBV6-1|NA
TGTGCCAGCAGACCGCAGGGGCCACGAAACACCATATATTTT
CASRPQGPRNTIYF
>TRBJ1-3|NA|TRBV5-4|TRBD1
TGTGCCAGCAGCGTACAGGGGCCCCCCTCTGGAAACACCATATATTTT
CASSVQGPPSGNTIYF
>TRBJ2-5|once|TRBV5-1|NA
TGCGCCAGCAGCTTGGGACAGGCCACGATGGAGACCCAGTACTTC
CASSLGQATMETQYF